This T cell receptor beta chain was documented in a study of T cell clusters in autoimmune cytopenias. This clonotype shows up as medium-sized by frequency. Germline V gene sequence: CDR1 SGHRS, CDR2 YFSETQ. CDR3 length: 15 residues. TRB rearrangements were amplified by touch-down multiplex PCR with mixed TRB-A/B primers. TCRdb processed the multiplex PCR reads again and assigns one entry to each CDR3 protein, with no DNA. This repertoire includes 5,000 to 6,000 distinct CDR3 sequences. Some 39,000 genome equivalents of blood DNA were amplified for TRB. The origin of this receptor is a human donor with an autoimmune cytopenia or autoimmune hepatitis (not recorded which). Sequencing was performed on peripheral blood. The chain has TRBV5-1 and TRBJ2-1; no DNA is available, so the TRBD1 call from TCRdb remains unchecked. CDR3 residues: CASSSMGQFYNEQFF.